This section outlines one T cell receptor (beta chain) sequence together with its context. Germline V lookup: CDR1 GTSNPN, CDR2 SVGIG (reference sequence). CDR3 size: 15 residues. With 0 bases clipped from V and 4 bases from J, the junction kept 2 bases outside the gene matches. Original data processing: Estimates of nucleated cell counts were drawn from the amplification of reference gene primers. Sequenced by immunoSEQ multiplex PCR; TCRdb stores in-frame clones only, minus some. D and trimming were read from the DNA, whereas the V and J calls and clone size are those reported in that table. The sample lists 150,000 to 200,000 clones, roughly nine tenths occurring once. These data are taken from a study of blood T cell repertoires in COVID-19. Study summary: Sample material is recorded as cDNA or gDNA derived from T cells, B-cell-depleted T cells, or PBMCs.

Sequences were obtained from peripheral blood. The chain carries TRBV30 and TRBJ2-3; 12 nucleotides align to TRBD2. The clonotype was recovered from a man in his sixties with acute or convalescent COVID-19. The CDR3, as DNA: TGTGCCTGGAGTGTGGCTAGCGGGGGGGCAGATACGCAGTATTTT. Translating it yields CAWSVASGGADTQYF.